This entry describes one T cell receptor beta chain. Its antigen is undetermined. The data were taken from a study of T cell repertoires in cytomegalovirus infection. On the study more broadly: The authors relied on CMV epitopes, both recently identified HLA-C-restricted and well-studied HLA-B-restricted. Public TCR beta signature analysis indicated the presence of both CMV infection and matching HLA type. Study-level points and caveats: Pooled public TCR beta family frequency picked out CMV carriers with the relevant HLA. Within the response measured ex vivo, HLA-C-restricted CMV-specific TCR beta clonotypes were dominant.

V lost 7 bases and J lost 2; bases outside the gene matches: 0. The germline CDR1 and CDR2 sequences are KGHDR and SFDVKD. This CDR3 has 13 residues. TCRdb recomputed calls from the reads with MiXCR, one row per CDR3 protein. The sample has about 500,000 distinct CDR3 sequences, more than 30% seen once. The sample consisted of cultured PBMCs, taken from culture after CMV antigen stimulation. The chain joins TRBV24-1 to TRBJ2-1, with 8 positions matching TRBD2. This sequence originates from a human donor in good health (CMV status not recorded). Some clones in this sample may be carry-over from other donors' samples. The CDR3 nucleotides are TGTGCCACCAGAGCGGGAGCCTACAATGAGCAGTTCTTC. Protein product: CATRAGAYNEQFF.